This T cell receptor (beta chain) was captured in a study of cytomegalovirus exposure and HLA in healthy donors. Study-wide findings and caveats: There were 160 or so TCR beta chains listed as cytomegalovirus-associated. Further analysis was carried out later, and it showed several of the most significant clusters appearing linked to common viral pathogens.

Details on this clone: What it recognizes is unknown.

At collection, donors were nominally healthy, but unrecorded immune exposures were probable. The primer mix had 60 Vbeta and 13 Jbeta primers. TCRdb's table, derived via immunoSEQ multiplex PCR, lists solely in-frame clones and lacks some. Of 190,000 or so clones listed, around 83% are singletons. V dropped 1 base and J dropped 7 bases, with 10 bases sitting between them. The CDR3 consists of 13 residues. The V gene's germline CDR1 is MNHEY and CDR2 SVGAGI. J is TRBJ1-2 and V is TRBV6-5, with D uncertain. The sample consisted of PBMCs. This receptor was taken from a woman in her forties or fifties in good health and CMV-seropositive. CDR3 sequence (DNA): TGTGCCAGCAGTTACTGGGCAAACGCTGGCTACACCTTC. Amino acid sequence: CASSYWANAGYTF.